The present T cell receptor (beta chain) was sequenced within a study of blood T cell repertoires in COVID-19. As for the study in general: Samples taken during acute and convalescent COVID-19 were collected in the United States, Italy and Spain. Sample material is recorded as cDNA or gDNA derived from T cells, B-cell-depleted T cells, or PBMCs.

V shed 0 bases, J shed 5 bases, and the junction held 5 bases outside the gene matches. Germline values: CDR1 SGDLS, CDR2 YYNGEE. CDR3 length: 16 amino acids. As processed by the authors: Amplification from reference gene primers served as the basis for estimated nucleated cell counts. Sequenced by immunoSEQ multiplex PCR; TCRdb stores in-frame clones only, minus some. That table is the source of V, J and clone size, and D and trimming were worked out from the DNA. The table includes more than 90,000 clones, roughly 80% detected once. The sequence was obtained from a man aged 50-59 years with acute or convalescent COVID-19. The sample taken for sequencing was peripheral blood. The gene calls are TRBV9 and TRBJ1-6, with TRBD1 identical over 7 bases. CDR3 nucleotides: TGTGCCAGCAGCGTAGCAGGGGGTGAGCATAATTCACCCCTCCACTTT. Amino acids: CASSVAGGEHNSPLHF. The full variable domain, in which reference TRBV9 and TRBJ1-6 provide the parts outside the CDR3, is DSGVTQTPKHLITATGQRVTLRCSPRSGDLSVYWYQQSLDQGLQFLIQYYNGEERAKGNILERFSAQQFPDLHSELNLSSLELGDSALYFCASSVAGGEHNSPLHFGNGTRLTVT.